This TCR beta chain was found in a study of technical replicates of blood from several donors. Using immunoSEQ multiplex PCR, the repertoire was profiled, and TCRdb retains in-frame clones only, with some absent. This table holds 75,000 or so clones, 95% found once. Per germline, CDR1 GTSNPN and CDR2 SVGIG (reference sequence). Between the trimmed V and J ends, which lost 2 bases and 5 bases, there was a span of 12 bases. CDR3 length equals 13 residues. The chain links TRBV30 to TRBJ2-5, with D perhaps matching TRBD2 (6 bases). The sequencing sample was made of T cells isolated from PBMCs. The receptor was derived from a human donor in good health. The CDR3 DNA sequence: TGTGCCTGGAGTATAGGGGCGGGGGAGACCCAGTACTTC. Translation gives CAWSIGAGETQYF.